These 21 T cell receptor beta chains share one sample of origin, sequenced in a study of blood T cell repertoires in COVID-19. Assay used: immunoSEQ multiplex PCR; TCRdb lists only in-frame clones, some missing. The sample includes around 200,000 clones, about 84% of them seen just once. The sequencing sample was made of PBMCs or T cells enriched from blood (not recorded which). Source of these receptors: a woman aged 40-49 years with acute COVID-19.

The V call is TRBV7-9, the J call TRBJ2-5; TRBD1 aligns across 7 bases. Germline CDR1 is SEHNR and CDR2 is FQNEAQ (reference sequence). V shed 5 bases and J 12 bases; nucleotides not matched to a gene: 12. The CDR3 extends over 13 amino acids. DNA for the CDR3: TGTGCCAGCAGCCGCAATACCGACAGGGAAAAGTACTTC. Its translation: CASSRNTDREKYF.

The chain employs TRBV30 and TRBJ1-5, with 7 bases matching TRBD1. V lost 5 bases, J lost 3 bases, and 16 bases stayed unmatched. The CDR3 sequence is 17 residues long. Germline V gives CDR1 GTSNPN, CDR2 SVGIG (reference sequence). The CDR3: CAWEETGGTVDNQPQHF. The CDR3 region has the DNA TGTGCCTGGGAGGAGACGGGGGGGACAGTAGACAATCAGCCCCAGCATTTT.

The rearrangement uses TRBV7-9 and TRBJ1-5; 7 nucleotides agree with TRBD1. CDR1 is SEHNR, CDR2 FQNEAQ, per germline (reference sequence). The junction had 4 bases not matched to a gene; V was cut back by 4 bases and J by 4 bases. The CDR3 is 14 residues long. The DNA for the CDR3 is TGTGCCAGCAGCTCGACAGGGACAAATCAGCCCCAGCATTTT. Translated: CASSSTGTNQPQHF.

The chain carries TRBV5-1 and TRBJ2-3; 7 nucleotides line up with TRBD1. Germline CDR1 SGHRS, CDR2 YFSETQ. Trimming at V came to 0 bases and at J to 0 bases, leaving 4 bases not matched to a gene. The CDR3 extends over 16 amino acids. In DNA, the CDR3 is TGCGCCAGCAGCTTGGAGGGGGCCGCTAGCACAGATACGCAGTATTTT. Residues: CASSLEGAASTDTQYF.

The gene calls are TRBV9 and TRBJ1-2; a possible D gene is TRBD1 (6 bases). Germline loops: CDR1 SGDLS, CDR2 YYNGEE. This CDR3 region has 15 residues. The V end lost 0 bases, the J end lost 8 bases, and 17 bases lay between the germline ends. The CDR3 bases are TGTGCCAGCAGCGTAGATCTGGGGGCGATTGAGGGCTACACCTTC. Translation gives CASSVDLGAIEGYTF. The entire variable domain, with the rest obtained from reference TRBV9 and TRBJ1-2, is as follows: DSGVTQTPKHLITATGQRVTLRCSPRSGDLSVYWYQQSLDQGLQFLIQYYNGEERAKGNILERFSAQQFPDLHSELNLSSLELGDSALYFCASSVDLGAIEGYTFGSGTRLTVV.

The chain recombines TRBV27 with TRBJ1-4; 10 bases are shared with TRBD1. The CDR3 covers 16 residues. The germline CDR1 and CDR2 sequences are MNHEY and SMNVEV (reference sequence). The ends lost 5 bases at V and 8 bases at J; junction bases unmatched: 11. In DNA, the CDR3 is TGTGCCAGCAGTAAATCGACAGGGGGCGGCCGGGAAAAACTGTTTTTT. This codes for CASSKSTGGGREKLFF.

V and J are TRBV5-8 and TRBJ1-4, with a possible D match to TRBD1 (6 bases). V shed 5 bases and J shed 2 bases, with 16 bases lying between them. The germline V gene encodes CDR1 SGHTS and CDR2 YDEGEE. This CDR3 has 16 amino acids. The CDR3 here is CASRTTGSWTNEKLFF. CDR3 in DNA: TGTGCCAGCAGAACAACAGGGTCCTGGACTAATGAAAAACTGTTTTTT.

This clone was detected a few times. V is TRBV28 and J is TRBJ2-7, with D possibly matching TRBD2 (6 bases). This CDR3 is 14 amino acids long. V was shortened by 6 bases and J by 7 bases, with 19 bases between the two germline ends. Germline V lookup: CDR1 MDHEN, CDR2 SYDVKM. In DNA, the CDR3 is TGTGCCAGCAGCAGGGCGGCGGGAACTGGGGAGCAGTACTTC. Protein: CASSRAAGTGEQYF.

V gene TRBV7-2 combines with J gene TRBJ2-5; D unresolved. Germline V gene data show CDR1 as SGHTA and CDR2 as FQGNSA. The CDR3 has 13 residues. The V end lost 4 bases, the J end lost 4 bases, and 10 bases lay between the germline ends. The DNA for the CDR3 is TGTGCCAGCAGCTCGGGTCCCGTAGAGACCCAGTACTTC. Amino acid sequence: CASSSGPVETQYF. Using reference TRBV7-2 and TRBJ2-5 for the parts outside the CDR3, the full variable domain is GAGVSQSPSNKVTEKGKDVELRCDPISGHTALYWYRQSLGQGLEFLIYFQGNSAPDKSGLPSDRFSAERTGGSVSTLTIQRTQQEDSAVYLCASSSGPVETQYFGPGTRLLVL.

This clone has only a few counts. V gene TRBV15 combines with J gene TRBJ2-3; the match to TRBD1 covers 7 bases. The junction had 3 bases not matched to a gene; V was cut back by 0 bases and J by 0 bases. Germline CDR1 and CDR2: LNHNV and YYDKDF (reference sequence). This CDR3 is built from 16 residues. The CDR3 loop is CATSRDRDSSTDTQYF. Written as DNA, the CDR3 is TGTGCCACCAGCAGAGACCGGGACAGTAGCACAGATACGCAGTATTTT.

This clone was recorded once. The rearrangement joins TRBV4-3 to TRBJ1-5; TRBD1 might be the D (6 bases). The CDR3 is 17 residues long. Trimming stripped 3 bases from V and 4 bases from J, with 19 bases between. The germline V gene encodes CDR1 LGHNA and CDR2 YSLEER. The CDR3 DNA reads as TGCGCCAGCAGCCAGGGTCATGGAGGACAGCGAAATCAGCCCCAGCATTTT. This gives the protein CASSQGHGGQRNQPQHF.

There are a few counts of this clone. The chain couples TRBV9 to TRBJ2-4; D might be TRBD2 (5 bases). Germline V gene lookup returns CDR1 SGDLS and CDR2 YYNGEE. The V gene lost 0 bases and the J gene lost 0 bases, with 10 bases spanning the gap. The CDR3 length is 16 residues. This chain's CDR3 is CASSVEPSLAKNIQYF. Here the CDR3 DNA reads TGTGCCAGCAGCGTAGAACCTAGCTTAGCCAAAAACATTCAGTACTTC.

The J gene is TRBJ1-2, the V gene TRBV3-1 (or the pseudogene TRBV3-2), with a tentative D call TRBD1 (5 bases). Germline V lookup: CDR1 LGHDT, CDR2 YNNKEL (reference sequence). This CDR3 is 15 amino acids long. The V gene lost 0 bases and the J gene lost 6 bases, with 14 bases spanning the gap. CDR3 sequence reads: CASSQDNGGGHGYTF. For the CDR3, the DNA is TGTGCCAGCAGCCAAGATAACGGCGGGGGTCATGGCTACACCTTC.

The rearrangement uses TRBV29-1 and TRBJ2-7, with no clear D. V dropped 0 bases and J dropped 3 bases, with 9 bases sitting between them. Germline CDR1 and CDR2: SQVTM and ANQGSEA. The CDR3 contains 13 residues. The CDR3 DNA sequence: TGCAGCGTTGAAGAAAGTGGCCGCTACGAGCAGTACTTC. Translation: CSVEESGRYEQYF.

V and J are TRBV6-4 and TRBJ2-2; TRBD2 might be the D (6 bases). The germline V gene encodes CDR1 MRHNA and CDR2 SNTAGT. Trimming took off 5 bases at V and 2 bases at J, with 15 bases between the two ends. CDR3 size: 16 residues. The chain's CDR3 is CASSSGREGNTGELFF. The CDR3 DNA is TGTGCCAGCAGTAGCGGGCGGGAAGGTAACACCGGGGAGCTGTTTTTT.

This clone has a single count. This rearrangement joins TRBV6-1 to TRBJ1-1; D is perhaps TRBD1 (5 bases). V was trimmed by 4 bases and J by 10 bases, leaving 25 bases between them. Germline assignment: CDR1 MNHNS and CDR2 SASEGT. The CDR3 runs 16 residues. CDR3 nucleotide sequence: TGTGCCAGCAGTGCCGATCGGTCTCCACCAGCTCAGGGAGCTTTCTTT. It yields the protein CASSADRSPPAQGAFF.

This clone was counted only a few times. The chain recombines TRBV27 with TRBJ1-5; a weak D match, TRBD1 (5 bases). Trimming took 6 bases from V and 3 from J, leaving 15 bases between them. CDR1 is MNHEY and CDR2 is SMNVEV in the germline V gene (reference sequence). There are 15 residues in the CDR3. CDR3 residues: CASRPQGTHNQPQHF. CDR3 DNA sequence: TGTGCCAGCAGGCCGCAGGGCACACACAATCAGCCCCAGCATTTT.

The chain has TRBV5-1 and TRBJ2-7; D is perhaps TRBD1 (6 bases). V was cut by 5 bases and J by 4 bases, with 13 bases left in between. The CDR3 length is 13 residues. CDR1 and CDR2 (germline): SGHRS, YFSETQ. The CDR3 nucleotides read TGCGCCAGCAGGGCAGGGGATGGGTACGAGCAGTACTTC. Its translation: CASRAGDGYEQYF.

This clone was recorded a few times. The V gene is TRBV30, the J gene TRBJ2-5; a weak D match, TRBD2 (7 bases). V was shortened by 8 bases and J by 5 bases, with 12 bases between the two germline ends. The CDR3 loop spans 11 amino acids. Looked up from germline, CDR1 is GTSNPN and CDR2 is SVGIG (reference sequence). As DNA, the CDR3 is TGTGCCATGGCGGGGGCTGAGACCCAGTACTTC. Its protein is CAMAGAETQYF.

The V gene is TRBV28, the J gene TRBJ1-3, with TRBD1 matching over 9 bases. The junction had 7 bases not matched to a gene; V was cut back by 5 bases and J by 5 bases. The CDR3 runs 15 residues. Germline CDR1 MDHEN, CDR2 SYDVKM. The CDR3 spells CASSQSGTGRNTIYF. The CDR3 DNA is TGTGCCAGCAGTCAGTCCGGGACAGGGAGAAACACCATATATTTT. Full variable domain (outside the CDR3, taken from reference TRBV28 and TRBJ1-3): DVKVTQSSRYLVKRTGEKVFLECVQDMDHENMFWYRQDPGLGLRLIYFSYDVKMKEKGDIPEGYSVSREKKERFSLILESASTNQTSMYLCASSQSGTGRNTIYFGEGSWLTVV.

The chain couples TRBV6-5 to TRBJ2-3, with D possibly matching TRBD1 (6 bases). V was pared by 10 bases and J by 1 base, with 15 bases between. Germline V gene data show CDR1 as MNHEY and CDR2 as SVGAGI. The CDR3 spans 14 residues. The CDR3 DNA reads TGTGCCACCTCGAAAAGACAGGGCACAGATACGCAGTATTTT. The encoded protein is CATSKRQGTDTQYF.